The clone carrying this T cell receptor (beta chain) turned up a few times. The antigen is undetermined. These data belong to a study of CD8 T cells in ankylosing spondylitis. The authors made TCR beta libraries by quantitative 5'-RACE with molecular barcodes. MiXCR was run by TCRdb on the 5' RACE reads, yielding one entry per CDR3 protein. The data hold under 450,000 distinct CDR3 sequences, with roughly 20% observed a single time. Points from the study as a whole: Typical of ankylosing spondylitis blood, it appeared, was a TCR beta motif of fewer than 10 highly homologous variants.

This sequence was found in a male donor with ankylosing spondylitis or in good health (not recorded which). The sequenced material came from blood, either unsorted or a sorted T cell fraction (not recorded which).

The DNA for the CDR3 is TGTGCCAGCAGCGGGGCAGAAGAGACCCAGTACTTC. This gives the protein CASSGAEETQYF. This chain links TRBV9 with TRBJ2-5; unclear D gene. The CDR3 consists of 12 residues. In germline, CDR1 is SGDLS, CDR2 YYNGEE. Trimming took 3 bases from V and 3 from J, leaving 6 bases between them.